A single sample is the source of the 19 T cell receptor beta chains below, sequenced in a study of blood T cells in healthy people across ages. A second PCR of 7 to 11 cycles used a sample-barcoded 5' primer and a J-beta primer mix. TCRdb re-called the 5' RACE reads through MiXCR, storing one row per CDR3 protein. The table includes roughly 1.5 million distinct CDR3 sequences, under 55% detected once. Material for sequencing was blood. These TCRs come from a woman under 30 in good health.

The gene calls are TRBV13 and TRBJ2-7; 11 nucleotides line up with TRBD2. The germline V gene encodes CDR1 PRHDT and CDR2 FYEKMQ (reference sequence). Unmatched junction bases numbered 14, after V lost 6 bases and J lost 7 bases. There are 16 residues in the CDR3. CDR3 protein: CASSPISGGAGNEQYF. The CDR3, as DNA: TGTGCCAGCAGTCCGATTAGCGGGGGGGCGGGGAATGAGCAGTACTTC. The full variable domain, in which reference TRBV13 and TRBJ2-7 provide the parts outside the CDR3, is AAGVIQSPRHLIKEKRETATLKCYPIPRHDTVYWYQQGPGQDPQFLISFYEKMQSDKGSIPDRFSAQQFSDYHSELNMSSLELGDSALYFCASSPISGGAGNEQYFGPGTRLTVT.

This clonotype is a singleton in its sample. The chain recombines TRBV28 with TRBJ2-1, with D possibly being TRBD1 (6 bases). The CDR3 runs to 14 residues. V gave up 6 bases and J gave up 6 bases, with 15 bases separating them. The germline gives CDR1 MDHEN, CDR2 SYDVKM. The CDR3 coding sequence is TGTGCCAGCAGCGACCGTGGACAGCCCAATGAGCAGTTCTTC. Protein sequence: CASSDRGQPNEQFF.

The CDR3 loop reads CATSIGTGAVEQYF. The CDR3 DNA sequence: TGTGCCACCAGCATCGGGACAGGGGCGGTCGAGCAGTACTTC. The chain links TRBV25-1 to TRBJ2-7; 10 bases align to TRBD1. CDR3 length: 14 amino acids. After removal of 10 bases from V and 6 bases from J, the junction contained 12 bases not matched to a gene. CDR1 MGHDK and CDR2 SYGVNS come from the germline V gene.

The CDR3 DNA is TGTGCCAGCAGCTTAGAGGGTTACAGTGCGAACACCGGGGAGCTGTTTTTT. It yields the protein CASSLEGYSANTGELFF. The chain has TRBV14 and TRBJ2-2, with D perhaps matching TRBD2 (5 bases). The germline gives CDR1 SGHDN, CDR2 FVKESK. The CDR3 sequence is 17 residues long. Trimming stripped 5 bases from V and 0 bases from J, with 16 bases between.

The CDR3 protein is CAISESPSGGVNEQFF. As DNA, the CDR3 is TGTGCCATCAGTGAGTCTCCCAGCGGGGGTGTCAATGAGCAGTTCTTC. The chain uses TRBV10-3 and TRBJ2-1; the match to TRBD2 covers 8 bases. Germline V CDR1 and CDR2: ENHRY, SYGVKD. The ends lost 0 bases at V and 6 bases at J; junction bases unmatched: 7. There are 16 residues in the CDR3.

The chain combines TRBV6-5 with TRBJ2-2, with D perhaps assigned TRBD1 or TRBD2 (5 bases each). Germline CDR1 MNHEY, CDR2 SVGAGI. V was clipped by 6 bases and J by 6 bases, with 14 bases between them. This CDR3 comprises 14 residues. CDR3 loop: CASSLLLGAGELFF. CDR3 sequence (DNA): TGTGCCAGCAGCCTATTACTGGGGGCCGGGGAGCTGTTTTTT.

Details on this clonotype: This may be a read error: a much more frequent sequence differs by one nucleotide. The chain is built from TRBV10-3 and TRBJ2-4; D is undetermined. The ends were cut back, 0 bases at V and 0 bases at J, with 6 bases in the middle. Germline V gene sequence: CDR1 ENHRY, CDR2 SYGVKD. This CDR3 comprises 15 residues. CDR3 DNA sequence: TGTGCCATCAGTGAGTCGAATAAAGCCAAAAACATTCAGTACTTC. Its translation is CAISESNKAKNIQYF.

This clonotype was counted only a few times. CDR3 region: CASSPDRGHSYNEQFF. The CDR3 bases are TGTGCCAGCAGCCCAGACCGCGGCCACTCCTACAATGAGCAGTTCTTC. The chain is built from TRBV7-9 and TRBJ2-1, with D hard to call. Germline values: CDR1 SEHNR, CDR2 FQNEAQ (reference sequence). The CDR3 is 16 residues long. V was pared by 5 bases and J by 0 bases, with 14 bases between.

CDR3 nucleotides: TGCGCCAGCAGCTGCAGGGGGGACTCCTACGAGCAGTACTTC. It codes for CASSCRGDSYEQYF. The chain couples TRBV5-1 to TRBJ2-7; possibly TRBD1 for D (7 bases). Per the germline V gene, CDR1 is SGHRS and CDR2 is YFSETQ. The CDR3 runs 14 residues. The V and J ends lost 3 bases and 0 bases respectively, with 10 bases between them.

The rearrangement uses TRBV12-3 or TRBV12-4 and TRBJ2-1, with D possibly TRBD1 on 5 matching bases. The DNA end is more similar to TRBJ2-7, so the J call may be wrong. CDR3 length: 15 amino acids. The DNA of the CDR3 is TGTGCCAGCAGTTTACAGGGTACCCTTCGGCACGGGCAGTACTTC. Translated, it gives CASSLQGTLRHGQYF.

J is TRBJ1-1 and V is TRBV6-1, with D hard to call. V dropped 7 bases and J dropped 0 bases, with 12 bases sitting between them. CDR1 is MNHNS and CDR2 is SASEGT in the germline V gene. This CDR3 has 14 residues. The CDR3 DNA follows: TGTGCCAGCACCAAAACGACGGTGAACACTGAAGCTTTCTTT. It is translated as CASTKTTVNTEAFF.

J is TRBJ1-4 and V is TRBV2; 9 nucleotides match TRBD1. Germline V lookup: CDR1 SNHLY, CDR2 FYNNEI. V was pared by 6 bases and J by 7 bases, with 6 bases of the junction left unmatched. The CDR3 runs to 14 residues. DNA of the CDR3: TGTGCCAGCAGCGTGGGACAGGGCGGTGAAAAACTGTTTTTT. Residues: CASSVGQGGEKLFF.

This clonotype was seen a handful of times. One end of the junction is discordant with germline, which a read error may explain. The chain uses TRBV4-1 and TRBJ2-4; either TRBD1 or TRBD2 may supply D (6 bases each). Germline V gene lookup returns CDR1 MGHRA and CDR2 YSYEKL. This CDR3 is built from 16 residues. CDR3: CASGQERGVAKNIQYF. CDR3 nucleotide sequence: TGCGCCAGCGGCCAAGAAAGGGGGGTAGCCAAAAACATTCAGTACTTC.

The chain recombines TRBV28 with TRBJ2-7; D not resolved. CDR1 is MDHEN, CDR2 SYDVKM, per germline. The CDR3 totals 14 residues. Trimming took 5 bases from V and 0 from J, leaving 11 bases between them. The CDR3 protein is CASSPLPSSYEQYF. CDR3 sequence (DNA): TGTGCCAGCAGTCCATTACCCAGCTCCTACGAGCAGTACTTC.

The genes are TRBV7-2 and TRBJ2-5; D remains ambiguous. Germline V CDR1 and CDR2: SGHTA, FQGNSA. CDR3 length: 14 amino acids. Trimming shortened V by 6 bases and J by 1 base, and 12 bases separated the two germline ends. The CDR3 DNA sequence: TGTGCCAGCAGGAGGCGACCACTCCAAGAGACCCAGTACTTC. Encoded protein: CASRRRPLQETQYF. Looking up the rest from reference TRBV7-2 and TRBJ2-5 gives the full variable domain: GAGVSQSPSNKVTEKGKDVELRCDPISGHTALYWYRQSLGQGLEFLIYFQGNSAPDKSGLPSDRFSAERTGGSVSTLTIQRTQQEDSAVYLCASRRRPLQETQYFGPGTRLLVL.

The chain uses TRBV10-1 and TRBJ2-2; TRBD1 or TRBD2 may be the D gene (6 bases each). Germline V gene lookup returns CDR1 WNHNN and CDR2 SYGVQD (reference sequence). This CDR3 contains 17 residues. V was trimmed by 2 bases and J by 4 bases, leaving 17 bases between them. The CDR3, as DNA: TGCGCCAGCAGTGAGAGGGTTCGGGGGCGAATCACCGGGGAGCTGTTTTTT. Translation gives CASSERVRGRITGELFF.

The chain combines TRBV6-5 with TRBJ2-5; D unresolved. The CDR3 is made up of 12 amino acids. V dropped 7 bases and J dropped 4 bases, with 10 bases sitting between them. Germline values: CDR1 MNHEY, CDR2 SVGAGI. This chain's CDR3 is CASKAWGETQYF. The CDR3 coding sequence is TGTGCCAGCAAGGCGTGGGGAGAGACCCAGTACTTC.

This clonotype was counted between two and nine times. The CDR3 DNA reads TGCAGTGCCTACCCGACAGGTAACAATGAGCAGTTCTTC. Protein sequence: CSAYPTGNNEQFF. The chain has TRBV20-1 and TRBJ2-1; D perhaps matches TRBD1 (6 bases). Between the trimmed V and J ends, which lost 6 bases and 5 bases, there was a span of 14 bases. The CDR3 has 13 amino acids. Germline CDR1 DFQATT, CDR2 SNEGSKA (reference sequence).

V gene TRBV3-1 combines with J gene TRBJ2-1; either TRBD1 or TRBD2 may fit D (5 bases each). V lost 5 bases to trimming and J lost 5 bases, with 16 bases between them. Germline CDR1 reads LGHDT; CDR2 reads YNNKEL (reference sequence). The CDR3 extends over 15 amino acids. In DNA, the CDR3 is TGTGCCAGCAGCACCCGGGACCAACAAGACAATGAGCAGTTCTTC. Protein: CASSTRDQQDNEQFF.